These T cell receptor beta chains were read from a single sample in a study of blood T cell repertoires in COVID-19. Sequenced by immunoSEQ multiplex PCR; TCRdb stores in-frame clones only, minus some. The sample consists of more than 95,000 clones, 70% to 90% of them appearing once. Sequencing was performed on peripheral blood. The receptors originated from a man between 45 and 60 years old in a cohort sampled during active COVID-19. CDR3s include the opening cysteine and the closing phenylalanine or tryptophan. D genes are given only for firm matches. A row's size may be missing; if present it is once, few, many or a size class.

j_gene,abundance,v_gene,d_gene,len,CDR3nt,CDR3aa
TRBJ2-3,NA,TRBV4-1,TRBD1,16,TGCGCCAGCAGCCAAGAAGCTAGACAGGGGACAGATACGCAGTATTTT,CASSQEARQGTDTQYF
TRBJ1-4,NA,TRBV6-5,TRBD1,15,TGTGCCAGCAGTATGACAGGGGCCAAGAATGAAAAACTGTTTTTT,CASSMTGAKNEKLFF
TRBJ1-4,NA,TRBV6-6,TRBD1,16,TGTGCCAGCAGTTACTCGGGACAGGGGGCTAGTGAAAAACTGTTTTTT,CASSYSGQGASEKLFF
TRBJ2-1,NA,TRBV25-1,TRBD1,14,TGTGCCAGCAGTGAGCCGGGACAGGGTCATGAGCAGTTCTTC,CASSEPGQGHEQFF
TRBJ1-2,NA,TRBV3-1/TRBV3-2,TRBD1,16,TGTGCCAGCAGCCCCGGGCCCGGAGGGGGCCCCTATGGCTACACCTTC,CASSPGPGGGPYGYTF
TRBJ2-1,NA,TRBV6-5,TRBD2,16,TGTGCCAGCAGTTACAATCCCACTAGCGGGGGCAATGAGCAGTTCTTC,CASSYNPTSGGNEQFF
TRBJ1-5,NA,TRBV10-3,TRBD1,14,TGTGCCATCAGTGCGGACAGGGGTGTTCAGCCCCAGCATTTT,CAISADRGVQPQHF
TRBJ2-5,once,TRBV11-2,TRBD1,15,TGTGCCAGCAGCCGAAGGGACAGGGCAGGGGAGACCCAGTACTTC,CASSRRDRAGETQYF
TRBJ1-1,NA,TRBV3-1/TRBV3-2,NA,13,TGTGCCAGCAGCCAGGGAGGAGGGTCTGAAGCTTTCTTT,CASSQGGGSEAFF
TRBJ2-1,once,TRBV5-6,NA,11,TGTGCCAGCAGCGAGGGGGTTGAGCAGTTCTTC,CASSEGVEQFF
TRBJ2-2,NA,TRBV19,NA,14,TGTGCCAGTAGTATTCCCGGGTACACCGGGGAGCTGTTTTTT,CASSIPGYTGELFF
TRBJ2-7,once,TRBV12-3/TRBV12-4,NA,13,TGTGCCAGCAGTTCAGGGATCGGATACGAGCAGTACTTC,CASSSGIGYEQYF
TRBJ2-2,NA,TRBV7-8,TRBD2,18,TGTGCCAGCAGCTTAGGTGTAGCGGGGGGCCGGTCCACCGGGGAGCTGTTTTTT,CASSLGVAGGRSTGELFF
TRBJ1-4,once,TRBV28,TRBD1,16,TGTGCCAGCAGTTCAAATTACAGGGGGGGAAATGAAAAACTGTTTTTT,CASSSNYRGGNEKLFF
TRBJ2-3,NA,TRBV6-2/TRBV6-3,TRBD2,16,TGTGCCAGCAGTTTTGGACTAGCGGGGGACACAGATACGCAGTATTTT,CASSFGLAGDTDTQYF
TRBJ1-6,NA,TRBV3-1/TRBV3-2,NA,14,TGTGCCAGCAGCCAAGGTGTCGGGGTATCACCCCTCCACTTT,CASSQGVGVSPLHF
TRBJ1-6,NA,TRBV4-1,NA,13,TGCGCCAGCAGCCAAGTCCGAGATTCACCCCTCCACTTT,CASSQVRDSPLHF
TRBJ1-1,NA,TRBV11-3,NA,13,TGTGCCAGCAGCCCACAGGAGTACACTGAAGCTTTCTTT,CASSPQEYTEAFF
TRBJ2-1,NA,TRBV2,TRBD2,15,TGTGCCAGCAGCCGGGGGCGAGCGGGGGGGAGTGAGCAGTTCTTC,CASSRGRAGGSEQFF
TRBJ2-5,NA,TRBV11-2,TRBD2,16,TGTGCCAGCAAGAGGGGTAGCGGGCCCCTTCAAGAGACCCAGTACTTC,CASKRGSGPLQETQYF
TRBJ2-7,NA,TRBV7-9,NA,12,TGTGCCAGCAGCTCCTCGACTAGTCCAGAGTACTTC,CASSSSTSPEYF
TRBJ1-1,NA,TRBV7-9,NA,13,TGTGCCAGCAGCGGACAGTTGAACACTGAAGCTTTCTTT,CASSGQLNTEAFF